The source of this T cell receptor (beta chain) is a study of control samples from healthy donors and cancer patients. Produced via immunoSEQ multiplex PCR; TCRdb's table is partial and in-frame only. The sample lists about 180,000 clones; about 90% were seen once. The germline gives CDR1 MNHEY, CDR2 SVGAGI. Trimming took off 10 bases at V and 8 bases at J, with 12 bases between the two ends. The CDR3 consists of 12 residues. Sequenced sample: blood. This rearrangement joins TRBV6-5 to TRBJ1-6, with D possibly matching TRBD1 (6 bases). The sequence came from a woman in her 50s in good health. As DNA, the CDR3 is TGTGCCACAGGCAGGGGCCATTCACCCCTCCACTTT. This translates into CATGRGHSPLHF.